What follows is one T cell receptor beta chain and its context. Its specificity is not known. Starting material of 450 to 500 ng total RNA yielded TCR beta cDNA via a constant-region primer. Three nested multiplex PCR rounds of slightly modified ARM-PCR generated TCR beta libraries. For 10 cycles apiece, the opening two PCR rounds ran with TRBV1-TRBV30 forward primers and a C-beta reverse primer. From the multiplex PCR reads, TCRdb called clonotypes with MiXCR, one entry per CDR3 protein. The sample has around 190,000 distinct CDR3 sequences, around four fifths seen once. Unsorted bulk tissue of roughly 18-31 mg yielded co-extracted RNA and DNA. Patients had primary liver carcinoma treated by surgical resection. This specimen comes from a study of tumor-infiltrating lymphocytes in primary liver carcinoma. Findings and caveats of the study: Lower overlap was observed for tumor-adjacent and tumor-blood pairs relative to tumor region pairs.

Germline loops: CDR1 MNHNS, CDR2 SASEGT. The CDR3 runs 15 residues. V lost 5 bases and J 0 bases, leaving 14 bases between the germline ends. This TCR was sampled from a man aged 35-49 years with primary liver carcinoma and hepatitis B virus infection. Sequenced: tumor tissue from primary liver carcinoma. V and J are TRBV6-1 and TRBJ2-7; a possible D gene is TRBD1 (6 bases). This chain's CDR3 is CASSIGTSGSYEQYF. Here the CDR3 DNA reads TGTGCCAGCAGTATCGGGACAAGCGGCTCCTACGAGCAGTACTTC.